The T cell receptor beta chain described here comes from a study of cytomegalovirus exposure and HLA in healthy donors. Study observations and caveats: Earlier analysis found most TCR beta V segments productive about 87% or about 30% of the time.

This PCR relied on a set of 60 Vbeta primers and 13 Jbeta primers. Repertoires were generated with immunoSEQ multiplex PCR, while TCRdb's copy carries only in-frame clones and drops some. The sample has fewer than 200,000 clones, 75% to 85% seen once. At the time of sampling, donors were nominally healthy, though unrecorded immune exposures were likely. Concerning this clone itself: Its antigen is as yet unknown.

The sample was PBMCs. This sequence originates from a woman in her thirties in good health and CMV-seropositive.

In DNA form, the CDR3 reads TGTGCCACCAGCAGAGATCCACAGGGGATAGGTTACGAGCAGTACTTC. Its translation: CATSRDPQGIGYEQYF. The chain links TRBV15 to TRBJ2-7; 7 bases are a match to TRBD1. The junction had 9 bases not matched to a gene; V was cut back by 0 bases and J by 4 bases. This CDR3 comprises 16 residues. The germline V gene has CDR1 LNHNV and CDR2 YYDKDF (reference sequence).